Listed below are T cell receptor beta chains from one sample, sequenced in a study of shared clonotypes between healthy human individuals. The repertoire was sequenced with immunoSEQ multiplex PCR; TCRdb's copy has only in-frame clones and lacks some. The sample has around 610,000 clones; 95% to 97% are singletons. Sequencing input: naive CD8+ T cells sorted from blood. These receptors were collected from a woman in her twenties or thirties in good health. Each CDR3 is given without its conserved first and last residue. A D gene is named only where the DNA matches it firmly.

v_call	j_call	d_call	cdr3_aa
TRBV5-1	TRBJ2-7	NA	ASSFGSYEQY
TRBV28	TRBJ1-5	TRBD1	ASSATGVNQPQH
TRBV11-2	TRBJ2-7	TRBD2	ASREWGGRVWEQY
TRBV4-1	TRBJ1-1	NA	ASSQGGLLFGDTEAF
TRBV29-1	TRBJ2-2	NA	SIAIPNTGELF
TRBV28	TRBJ2-1	TRBD2	ASSSLLAPYNEQF
TRBV13	TRBJ1-1	TRBD1	ASSLDRGNTEAF
TRBV27	TRBJ1-2	NA	ASSPGAANYGYT
TRBV4-1	TRBJ2-7	TRBD1	ASSPGQEGYEQY
TRBV7-9	TRBJ2-4	NA	ASSPLFRKNIQY
TRBV29-1	TRBJ1-1	TRBD1	SVRTGLNTEAF
TRBV19	TRBJ1-5	NA	ASSTKKSNQPQH